This TCR beta chain was profiled in a study of regulatory T cells in long-lasting Graves disease. Across the whole study: Patients met the persistent Graves' disease definition after over 5 years of antithyroid drugs with positive TSH receptor antibodies. Study results and caveats: The study found lower TCR diversity in persistent Graves' patients than in newly diagnosed ones. It was peripheral blood alone, not thyroid tissue, that was studied. There were preferences for TRBV28, TRBJ1-2 and TRBJ2-5 in persistent disease.

This clonotype was counted a single time. Its antigen is still unknown. Time point of the sample: persistent/refractory GD, antithyroid drugs over 5 years with positive TRAb. Following extraction of RNA from PBMCs, that RNA was used to make the TCR library. Arm-PCR with iRepertoire HTBI primers amplified the CDR3 regions for these TCR beta libraries. TCRdb re-derived calls from the multiplex PCR reads in MiXCR, one entry per CDR3 protein. This repertoire shows some 370,000 distinct CDR3 sequences, 20% to 25% found once; its top ten account for 25% to 30%. CDR1 SGHAT and CDR2 FQNNGV come from the germline V gene. Trimming took off 5 bases at V and 4 bases at J, with 17 bases between the two ends. CDR3 length equals 15 residues.

Source: peripheral blood mononuclear cells (PBMCs), taken when the disease was refractory, from a patient treated with antithyroid drugs. The sequence came from a woman aged 40-49 years with Graves disease. J is TRBJ2-5 and V is TRBV11-2; D is tentatively TRBD1 or TRBD2 (5 bases each). CDR3 in DNA: TGTGCCAGCAGCCGAGGCATTCGGGACCCAGAGACCCAGTACTTC. Residues: CASSRGIRDPETQYF.